Each of the 27 T cell receptor beta chains below was sequenced from the same sample in a study of blood T cell repertoires in COVID-19. Data came from immunoSEQ multiplex PCR; TCRdb stores just in-frame clones and leaves some out. The table lists about 60,000 clones, 85% to 90% of them singletons. Specimen: peripheral blood. Receptors originate from a man in his sixties with acute or convalescent COVID-19.

The sample holds one count of this clone. V and J are TRBV6-5 and TRBJ1-2; D call uncertain. V was clipped by 6 bases and J by 0 bases, with 11 bases between them. This CDR3 is built from 14 residues. Germline CDR1 is MNHEY and CDR2 is SVGAGI. The CDR3 DNA is TGTGCCAGCAGAAAGGTGGGAGCTAACTATGGCTACACCTTC. It codes for CASRKVGANYGYTF.

This chain links TRBV2 with TRBJ2-2; TRBD2 might be the D (6 bases). CDR1 is SNHLY, CDR2 FYNNEI, per germline. The CDR3 is 13 amino acids. Trimming left V 6 bases short and J 5 bases short, with 10 bases between. CDR3 protein: CASRRGLTGELFF. CDR3 coding DNA: TGTGCCAGCAGGCGGGGACTGACCGGGGAGCTGTTTTTT.

The count of this clone is one. The chain links TRBV19 to TRBJ2-2, with 7 bases aligning to TRBD1. Germline V lookup: CDR1 LNHDA, CDR2 SQIVND (reference sequence). CDR3 length equals 14 residues. V dropped 9 bases and J dropped 3; count of bases not matched to a gene: 7. CDR3 loop: CASRHTGDTGELFF. CDR3 DNA: TGTGCCAGCAGACACACAGGGGACACCGGGGAGCTGTTTTTT.

This clone was found a few times. The gene calls are TRBV3-1 (or the pseudogene TRBV3-2) and TRBJ1-3; 7 bases match TRBD1. The CDR3 totals 15 residues. V was pared by 4 bases and J by 0 bases, with 3 bases of the junction left unmatched. The germline V gene encodes CDR1 LGHDT and CDR2 YNNKEL (reference sequence). CDR3 in amino acids: CASSPGTVSGNTIYF. The CDR3 region has the DNA TGTGCCAGCAGCCCAGGGACAGTCTCTGGAAACACCATATATTTT.

This chain connects TRBV19 to TRBJ2-1; 13 bases map to TRBD2. V trimming: 5 bases; J trimming: 7 bases; junction bases outside the gene matches: 2. The CDR3 runs 14 residues. Germline values: CDR1 LNHDA, CDR2 SQIVND (reference sequence). The CDR3 region is CASSPGLAGNEQFF. The CDR3 nucleotides read TGTGCCAGTAGTCCGGGACTAGCGGGGAATGAGCAGTTCTTC.

The rearrangement uses TRBV6-5 and TRBJ2-7; tentative D call: TRBD2 (6 bases). The CDR3 totals 14 residues. The germline V and J ends were trimmed by 10 bases and 0 bases, with 16 bases remaining between them. Germline V lookup: CDR1 MNHEY, CDR2 SVGAGI. The CDR3 nucleotides read TGTGCCAACCGTAGCGGTCTTAGCTCCTACGAGCAGTACTTC. Translating gives CANRSGLSSYEQYF.

V and J are TRBV28 and TRBJ1-1; D call uncertain. Germline-derived CDR1 and CDR2 are MDHEN and SYDVKM. The CDR3 covers 11 residues. The V end lost 7 bases, the J end lost 2 bases, and 5 bases lay between the germline ends. DNA of the CDR3: TGTGCCAGCAACATTAACACTGAAGCTTTCTTT. As protein: CASNINTEAFF.

The chain couples TRBV2 to TRBJ2-1, with 7 positions matching TRBD2. The V segment lost 10 bases and the J segment 4 bases; nucleotides outside the gene matches: 13. Germline assignment: CDR1 SNHLY and CDR2 FYNNEI. The CDR3 is 15 amino acids. The CDR3 region is CATKSNSGPYNEQFF. CDR3 sequence (DNA): TGTGCCACCAAGTCCAATAGCGGGCCGTACAATGAGCAGTTCTTC.

The chain joins TRBV18 to TRBJ2-7; tentatively, D is TRBD2 (6 bases). The CDR3 contains 15 residues. Germline-derived CDR1 and CDR2 are KGHSH and LQKENI. V lost 5 bases and J lost 6, with 20 bases in between. The CDR3 coding sequence is TGTGCCAGCTCAGTCACTGGGGACTCGCTCACCGAGCAGTACTTC. Its translation is CASSVTGDSLTEQYF.

J is TRBJ1-5 and V is TRBV3-1 (or the pseudogene TRBV3-2), with 8 bases fitting TRBD1. Trimming took 4 bases from V and 2 from J; bases not matched to a gene: 7. CDR3 length: 16 residues. Germline V gives CDR1 LGHDT, CDR2 YNNKEL (reference sequence). The CDR3 loop reads CASSLSLTGGNQPQHF. CDR3 DNA sequence: TGTGCCAGCAGCCTAAGTTTGACAGGGGGCAATCAGCCCCAGCATTTT.

This chain connects TRBV7-8 to TRBJ2-5; 7 bases are a match to TRBD2. The CDR3 consists of 16 residues. Germline V lookup: CDR1 SGHVS, CDR2 FQNEAQ. Trimming took 5 bases from V and 2 from J; bases not matched to a gene: 11. CDR3 in amino acids: CASSIPGGLSQETQYF. CDR3 coding DNA: TGTGCCAGCAGCATACCGGGGGGACTATCACAAGAGACCCAGTACTTC.

This chain joins TRBV2 and TRBJ1-3; D ambiguous. V lost 2 bases, J lost 0 bases, and 11 bases lay in between. The germline V gene has CDR1 SNHLY and CDR2 FYNNEI. The CDR3 runs 16 residues. CDR3 in amino acids: CASSESADHSGNTIYF. CDR3 in DNA: TGTGCCAGCAGTGAATCCGCGGATCACTCTGGAAACACCATATATTTT.

This chain links TRBV7-3 with TRBJ1-5, with unresolved D. Germline lookup yields CDR1 SGHTA and CDR2 FQGTGA. With 2 bases removed from V and 2 bases from J, the gap between germline ends came to 13 bases. The CDR3 totals 16 residues. CDR3 amino acids: CASSLLRGIGNQPQHF. In DNA, the CDR3 is TGTGCCAGCAGCTTACTTCGGGGTATCGGCAATCAGCCCCAGCATTTT.

The chain is built from TRBV5-4 and TRBJ2-5; the match to TRBD1 covers 12 bases. Looked up from germline, CDR1 is SGHNT and CDR2 is YYREEE (reference sequence). The CDR3 covers 15 residues. The J segment lost 5 bases and the V segment lost 0 bases, leaving 2 bases of the junction unmatched. The CDR3 is CASSLGDRGRETQYF. The CDR3 nucleotides read TGTGCCAGCAGCTTGGGGGACAGGGGGCGGGAGACCCAGTACTTC.

V and J are TRBV5-1 and TRBJ1-5; the D is unclear. Germline V CDR1 and CDR2: SGHRS, YFSETQ. This CDR3 comprises 14 residues. V lost 1 base and J lost 1, with 6 bases in between. Written as DNA, the CDR3 is TGCGCCAGCAGCTTGTCGGGAAGCAATCAGCCCCAGCATTTT. Its protein is CASSLSGSNQPQHF. The variable domain in full, completed from reference TRBV5-1 and TRBJ1-5, reads KAGVTQTPRYLIKTRGQQVTLSCSPISGHRSVSWYQQTPGQGLQFLFEYFSETQRNKGNFPGRFSGRQFSNSRSEMNVSTLELGDSALYLCASSLSGSNQPQHFGDGTRLSIL.

This sequence joins TRBV18 and TRBJ2-3; 11 nucleotides agree with TRBD2. V shed 0 bases, J shed 3 bases, and the junction held 5 bases outside the gene matches. The V gene's germline CDR1 is KGHSH and CDR2 LQKENI. The CDR3 contains 17 residues. This chain's CDR3 is CASSPPWASGRTDTQYF. Written as DNA, the CDR3 is TGTGCCAGCTCACCACCGTGGGCTAGCGGGAGGACAGATACGCAGTATTTT.

This clone showed up just once. The chain combines TRBV6-5 with TRBJ1-6; 7 bases match TRBD1. Trimming cost V 6 bases and J 5 bases; bases outside gene matches: 7. The CDR3 runs to 15 residues. Germline V gene lookup returns CDR1 MNHEY and CDR2 SVGAGI. CDR3 residues: CASRTAGQNNSPLHF. The CDR3 DNA reads as TGTGCCAGCAGAACGGCGGGACAGAATAATTCACCCCTCCACTTT.

The chain joins TRBV21-1 to TRBJ1-4. TRBV21-1 is a recognized pseudogene. This CDR3 region has 17 residues. CDR3 sequence reads: CASSKVRSGGCNEKLFF. In DNA, the CDR3 is TGTGCCAGCAGCAAGGTCCGGTCTGGCGGATGTAATGAAAAACTGTTTTTT.

This rearrangement joins TRBV29-1 to TRBJ2-3; a weak D match, TRBD2 (5 bases). The germline V and J ends were trimmed by 6 bases and 0 bases, with 13 bases remaining between them. The CDR3 totals 14 residues. Looked up from germline, CDR1 is SQVTM and CDR2 is ANQGSEA. The CDR3 DNA reads as TGCAGCGTCCCAAGGACTTCTAGCACAGATACGCAGTATTTT. The encoded protein is CSVPRTSSTDTQYF.

The rearrangement uses TRBV2 and TRBJ2-1; the match to TRBD2 covers 10 bases. Germline CDR1 is SNHLY and CDR2 is FYNNEI. The ends lost 3 bases at V and 14 bases at J; junction bases unmatched: 10. CDR3 length: 14 residues. CDR3 nucleotides: TGTGCCAGCAGTGATATAGCGGGAGGTTTCAACAAGTTCTTC. Protein: CASSDIAGGFNKFF.

This clone was detected once. This CDR3 is CAWSPQGIDGYTF. DNA of the CDR3: TGTGCCTGGAGTCCGCAGGGGATTGATGGCTACACCTTC. This chain joins TRBV30 and TRBJ1-2; the D gene is possibly TRBD1 (6 bases). The germline V gene encodes CDR1 GTSNPN and CDR2 SVGIG (reference sequence). The CDR3 runs 13 residues. Trimming left V 2 bases short and J 6 bases short, with 13 bases between.

The rearrangement links TRBV19 to TRBJ2-1; no clear D gene. Trimming took 1 base from V and 0 from J, leaving 7 bases between them. There are 15 residues in the CDR3. Germline V CDR1 and CDR2: LNHDA, SQIVND (reference sequence). Here the CDR3 reads CASSIVAGSYNEQFF. CDR3 coding DNA: TGTGCCAGTAGTATAGTTGCAGGCTCCTACAATGAGCAGTTCTTC.

This clone was found a few times. The rearrangement links TRBV3-1 (or the pseudogene TRBV3-2) to TRBJ2-5; 8 bases fit TRBD2. From germline, CDR1 is LGHDT and CDR2 YNNKEL (reference sequence). The V segment lost 0 bases and the J segment 1 base; nucleotides outside the gene matches: 7. The CDR3 extends over 17 amino acids. The CDR3 loop reads CASSQDVIREGQETQYF. The CDR3 nucleotides read TGTGCCAGCAGCCAAGATGTGATACGGGAGGGCCAAGAGACCCAGTACTTC.

The genes are TRBV9 and TRBJ2-5; TRBD2 matches 8 bases. From germline, CDR1 is SGDLS and CDR2 YYNGEE. V gave up 0 bases and J gave up 5 bases; unmatched junction bases: 9. This CDR3 is 16 amino acids long. The chain's CDR3 is CASSVAGLAGRETQYF. The CDR3 DNA reads TGTGCCAGCAGCGTAGCCGGCCTAGCGGGCCGTGAGACCCAGTACTTC.

The V and J genes are TRBV20-1 and TRBJ1-3; D is perhaps TRBD1 (6 bases). V shed 3 bases and J shed 9 bases, with 15 bases lying between them. This CDR3 is 13 amino acids long. Germline-derived CDR1 and CDR2 are DFQATT and SNEGSKA (reference sequence). The CDR3 DNA is TGCAGTGCTAGTGGTCAGGGGAGGGCCACCATATATTTT. Translation: CSASGQGRATIYF.

V usage is TRBV28 and J usage is TRBJ1-5, with D possibly being TRBD1 (6 bases). Trimming pared 5 bases from V and 2 bases from J, leaving 13 bases between. The length of the CDR3 is 15 residues. Germline V gene data show CDR1 as MDHEN and CDR2 as SYDVKM. The CDR3 region is CASSPGGGGNQPQHF. CDR3 coding DNA: TGTGCCAGCAGTCCTGGGGGCGGTGGCAATCAGCCCCAGCATTTT. The variable domain in full, with the rest retrieved from reference TRBV28 and TRBJ1-5, is DVKVTQSSRYLVKRTGEKVFLECVQDMDHENMFWYRQDPGLGLRLIYFSYDVKMKEKGDIPEGYSVSREKKERFSLILESASTNQTSMYLCASSPGGGGNQPQHFGDGTRLSIL.

The table lists this clone with a count of one. The chain couples TRBV18 to TRBJ1-5; 11 bases agree with TRBD1. V lost 7 bases to trimming and J lost 5 bases; unmatched junction nucleotides: 7. Looked up from germline, CDR1 is KGHSH and CDR2 is LQKENI. The CDR3 spans 15 residues. CDR3 protein: CASCTGTGGDQPQHF. The CDR3 DNA reads TGTGCCAGCTGTACCGGGACAGGGGGAGATCAGCCCCAGCATTTT.